The 27 T cell receptor beta chains presented below share a single source sample, sequenced in a study of blood T cell repertoires in COVID-19. Profiling relied on immunoSEQ multiplex PCR, and the TCRdb table lists in-frame clones only, not all of them. The table shows a few hundred thousand clones, with around 85% occurring only once. The sequencing input was PBMCs or T cells enriched from blood (not recorded which). These receptors all stem from a woman younger than 45 who had recovered from COVID-19.

This clone turned up a few times. The chain joins TRBV29-1 to TRBJ1-5; perhaps TRBD1 as D (5 bases). The V and J ends lost 6 bases and 4 bases respectively, with 13 bases between them. The CDR3 is made up of 13 amino acids. Germline loops: CDR1 SQVTM, CDR2 ANQGSEA. The CDR3 reads CSVQLGGNQPQHF. CDR3 in DNA: TGCAGCGTCCAACTGGGGGGGAATCAGCCCCAGCATTTT.

This sequence joins TRBV6-1 and TRBJ2-7; the match to TRBD1 covers 8 bases. Germline V gives CDR1 MNHNS, CDR2 SASEGT. This CDR3 is built from 15 residues. The J segment lost 3 bases and the V segment lost 1 base, leaving 5 bases of the junction unmatched. CDR3 coding DNA: TGTGCCAGCAGTGAAGGGACAGGGAATAACTACGAGCAGTACTTC. This gives the protein CASSEGTGNNYEQYF.

The chain joins TRBV7-2 to TRBJ1-5; no firm D call. Germline V gene data show CDR1 as SGHTA and CDR2 as FQGNSA. V lost 7 bases to trimming and J lost 6 bases, with 19 bases between them. The CDR3 runs to 15 residues. CDR3 in DNA: TGTGCCAGCACCCCGAGAGAGGATTCGGGTCAGCCCCAGCATTTT. Translation gives CASTPREDSGQPQHF.

This chain connects TRBV15 to TRBJ1-1; maybe TRBD1 (5 bases). V shed 0 bases and J shed 5 bases, with 13 bases lying between them. This CDR3 is 15 amino acids long. Looked up from germline, CDR1 is LNHNV and CDR2 is YYDKDF (reference sequence). DNA for the CDR3: TGTGCCACCAGCAGAGAACAGGAGTTATTGACTGAAGCTTTCTTT. It codes for CATSREQELLTEAFF.

This clone occurred once. This CDR3 is CASSPGSNEKLFF. CDR3 bases: TGTGCCAGCAGCCCGGGGTCTAATGAAAAACTGTTTTTT. The rearrangement joins TRBV9 to TRBJ1-4; D is uncertain. Trimming took off 4 bases at V and 3 bases at J, with 7 bases between the two ends. The CDR3 covers 13 residues. CDR1 and CDR2 (germline): SGDLS, YYNGEE.

The chain joins TRBV28 to TRBJ2-7; D is possibly TRBD1 (5 bases). Germline CDR1 reads MDHEN; CDR2 reads SYDVKM. The V and J ends lost 7 bases and 4 bases respectively, with 17 bases between them. This CDR3 spans 14 amino acids. The CDR3, as DNA: TGTGCCAGCACCCACGCGGACAAGCTGTACGAGCAGTACTTC. Protein product: CASTHADKLYEQYF.

V is TRBV10-3 and J is TRBJ1-1; 7 bases are a match to TRBD1. V gave up 11 bases and J gave up 3 bases; unmatched junction bases: 6. The CDR3 has 12 amino acids. Per the germline V gene, CDR1 is ENHRY and CDR2 is SYGVKD. This chain's CDR3 is CAVQGIDTEAFF. Written as DNA, the CDR3 is TGTGCCGTACAGGGGATTGACACTGAAGCTTTCTTT.

This clone was detected only a few times. The rearrangement links TRBV9 to TRBJ1-3; 9 bases align to TRBD1. The V segment lost 4 bases and the J segment 0 bases; nucleotides outside the gene matches: 5. CDR1 is SGDLS and CDR2 is YYNGEE in the germline V gene. The CDR3 has 16 residues. The CDR3 is CASSSTGGYSGNTIYF. Here the CDR3 DNA reads TGTGCCAGCAGCTCCACAGGGGGCTACTCTGGAAACACCATATATTTT.

The V gene is TRBV30, the J gene TRBJ1-1; D may be TRBD1 (5 bases). Germline V gene sequence: CDR1 GTSNPN, CDR2 SVGIG (reference sequence). The CDR3 loop spans 13 amino acids. V was shortened by 2 bases and J by 5 bases, with 12 bases between the two germline ends. As DNA, the CDR3 is TGTGCCTGGAGTCCAGGGCTTAGGACTGAAGCTTTCTTT. Its protein product is CAWSPGLRTEAFF.

The gene calls are TRBV6-6 and TRBJ1-2, with no clear D. Germline loops: CDR1 MNHNY, CDR2 SVGAGI (reference sequence). This CDR3 region has 13 residues. Deletions cut 6 bases from V and 4 bases from J, with 12 bases between. DNA for the CDR3: TGTGCCAGCAGCAGAGGGCTTCTCTATGGCTACACCTTC. This sequence encodes CASSRGLLYGYTF.

The V gene is TRBV19, the J gene TRBJ1-1; D is possibly TRBD1 (5 bases). The CDR3 spans 15 residues. The V gene's germline CDR1 is LNHDA and CDR2 SQIVND (reference sequence). Between the trimmed V and J ends, which lost 4 bases and 5 bases, there was a span of 17 bases. Here the CDR3 reads CASSTPGGGETEAFF. The DNA of the CDR3 is TGTGCCAGTAGTACACCGGGGGGGGGAGAAACTGAAGCTTTCTTT. The variable domain in full, with the rest retrieved from reference TRBV19 and TRBJ1-1, is DGGITQSPKYLFRKEGQNVTLSCEQNLNHDAMYWYRQDPGQGLRLIYYSQIVNDFQKGDIAEGYSVSREKKESFPLTVTSAQKNPTAFYLCASSTPGGGETEAFFGQGTRLTVV.

The chain joins TRBV5-6 to TRBJ2-7, with D perhaps TRBD2 (6 bases). Trimming pared 4 bases from V and 3 bases from J, leaving 8 bases between. The CDR3 spans 12 residues. CDR1 and CDR2 (germline): SGHDT, YYEEEE. This CDR3 is CASSRDFYEQYF. The CDR3 coding sequence is TGTGCCAGCAGCCGGGACTTCTACGAGCAGTACTTC. Drawing the rest from reference TRBV5-6 and TRBJ2-7, the complete variable domain is DAGVTQSPTHLIKTRGQQVTLRCSPKSGHDTVSWYQQALGQGPQFIFQYYEEEERQRGNFPDRFSGHQFPNYSSELNVNALLLGDSALYLCASSRDFYEQYFGPGTRLTVT.

The chain has TRBV6-4 and TRBJ1-3; D is undetermined. CDR3 length equals 16 residues. V dropped 1 base and J dropped 2 bases, with 12 bases sitting between them. Germline CDR1 and CDR2: MRHNA and SNTAGT. Here the CDR3 reads CASSDWPGKAGNTIYF. DNA of the CDR3: TGTGCCAGCAGTGACTGGCCGGGGAAGGCTGGAAACACCATATATTTT.

The chain uses TRBV5-6 and TRBJ1-1; a possible D gene is TRBD1 (5 bases). The CDR3 has 12 residues. Germline V gene lookup returns CDR1 SGHDT and CDR2 YYEEEE. Trimming took 0 bases from V and 6 from J, leaving 6 bases between them. The CDR3 spells CASSLAGPEAFF. The CDR3 DNA sequence: TGTGCCAGCAGCTTGGCAGGGCCTGAAGCTTTCTTT. The full variable domain, its missing parts supplied by reference TRBV5-6 and TRBJ1-1, is DAGVTQSPTHLIKTRGQQVTLRCSPKSGHDTVSWYQQALGQGPQFIFQYYEEEERQRGNFPDRFSGHQFPNYSSELNVNALLLGDSALYLCASSLAGPEAFFGQGTRLTVV.

The chain employs TRBV30 and TRBJ1-2; tentative D call: TRBD1 (5 bases). There are 15 residues in the CDR3. Trimming took 0 bases from V and 7 from J, leaving 18 bases between them. In germline, CDR1 is GTSNPN, CDR2 SVGIG (reference sequence). CDR3 nucleotides: TGTGCCTGGAGTGTACCCCTCGCAGGGCTTTTTGGCTACACCTTC. Translated, it gives CAWSVPLAGLFGYTF.

V usage is TRBV5-1 and J usage is TRBJ2-7, with TRBD2 as a possible D gene (5 bases). CDR3 length: 13 amino acids. V dropped 10 bases and J dropped 2 bases, with 16 bases sitting between them. Germline assignment: CDR1 SGHRS and CDR2 YFSETQ. CDR3 DNA: TGCGCCTCCGGGGTTAACCCAACCTACGAGCAGTACTTC. The encoded protein is CASGVNPTYEQYF.

The chain joins TRBV10-2 to TRBJ1-3; D is ambiguous. Germline values: CDR1 WSHSY, CDR2 SAAADI. The CDR3 length is 14 residues. V dropped 7 bases and J dropped 3 bases, with 13 bases sitting between them. The CDR3 sequence is CASNGREDGNTIYF. In nucleotides, the CDR3 is TGCGCCAGCAACGGGAGGGAGGATGGAAACACCATATATTTT.

The V and J genes are TRBV29-1 and TRBJ2-1; 11 positions agree with TRBD2. The trim removed 6 bases at V and 0 bases at J, leaving 4 bases unmatched. This CDR3 region has 15 residues. The germline V gene encodes CDR1 SQVTM and CDR2 ANQGSEA. The DNA for the CDR3 is TGCAGCGTCGGGACTAGCGGTTACTCCTACAATGAGCAGTTCTTC. Amino acids: CSVGTSGYSYNEQFF.

The rearrangement joins TRBV3-1 (or the pseudogene TRBV3-2) to TRBJ2-7; 11 positions agree with TRBD1. The germline V gene encodes CDR1 LGHDT and CDR2 YNNKEL (reference sequence). The trim removed 1 base at V and 6 bases at J, leaving 2 bases unmatched. This CDR3 comprises 14 residues. As DNA, the CDR3 is TGTGCCAGCAGCCAAGCCGGGACAGGGGGCGAGCAGTACTTC. Its protein product is CASSQAGTGGEQYF.

Concerning this clone itself: Different DNA sequences within this sample yield the same CDR3. V is TRBV5-1 and J is TRBJ2-7, with 9 bases that match TRBD2. Germline CDR1 SGHRS, CDR2 YFSETQ. With V trimmed by 2 bases and J by 2 bases, 2 bases remained unmatched. The CDR3 length is 14 residues. CDR3 sequence: CASSFGGRAYEQYF. The CDR3 DNA reads as TGCGCCAGCAGCTTCGGCGGGAGGGCCTACGAGCAGTACTTC.

The chain carries TRBV6-4 and TRBJ2-3, with D unclear. Germline V gene data show CDR1 as MRHNA and CDR2 as SNTAGT. The CDR3 is 10 residues long. V lost 7 bases, J lost 8 bases, and 7 bases lay in between. CDR3 sequence (DNA): TGTGCCAGCACGGAGTGTACGCAGTATTTT. Its protein is CASTECTQYF.

The rearrangement joins TRBV4-2 to TRBJ1-5, with D maybe TRBD1 (6 bases). Per the germline V gene, CDR1 is LGHNA and CDR2 is YNFKEQ. Trimming took 1 base from V and 4 from J, leaving 14 bases between them. The CDR3 length is 16 residues. CDR3 protein: CASSQVPGAINQPQHF. The CDR3 nucleotides read TGTGCCAGCAGCCAAGTTCCAGGGGCTATTAATCAGCCCCAGCATTTT.

The V and J genes are TRBV28 and TRBJ1-5; TRBD1 is a possible D gene (5 bases). Germline assignment: CDR1 MDHEN and CDR2 SYDVKM. V was clipped by 7 bases and J by 7 bases, with 17 bases between them. There are 14 residues in the CDR3. The DNA of the CDR3 is TGTGCCAGCAATCCGGGGGGGAACGGACAGCCCCAGCATTTT. Amino acids: CASNPGGNGQPQHF.

V and J are TRBV6-5 and TRBJ1-4; D is unresolved. V lost 7 bases to trimming and J lost 3 bases, with 15 bases between them. The CDR3 covers 15 residues. Germline V gives CDR1 MNHEY, CDR2 SVGAGI. In nucleotides, the CDR3 is TGTGCCAGCACCCCTCTCAGGCGATCTAATGAAAAACTGTTTTTT. It encodes CASTPLRRSNEKLFF.

The chain combines TRBV5-4 with TRBJ1-2; the D gene is possibly TRBD1 (6 bases). V lost 4 bases and J 1 base, leaving 20 bases between the germline ends. CDR1 and CDR2 from the germline V gene are SGHNT and YYREEE (reference sequence). The CDR3 is 17 amino acids. The CDR3 coding sequence is TGTGCCAGCAGCCTACAGGGTTCAGAGCTCAGTAACTATGGCTACACCTTC. This sequence encodes CASSLQGSELSNYGYTF.

The V call is TRBV12-5, the J call TRBJ1-1, with 9 bases fitting TRBD1. Germline V gene lookup returns CDR1 LGHNT and CDR2 FRNRAP. This CDR3 spans 14 amino acids. J gave up 6 bases and V 1 base, and 3 bases lay outside the gene matches. CDR3 amino acids: CASGLAQGASEAFF. CDR3 DNA sequence: TGTGCTAGTGGTTTGGCACAGGGGGCGTCTGAAGCTTTCTTT.

In its sample, this clone was seen once. V usage is TRBV11-2 and J usage is TRBJ1-1, with 7 nucleotides matching TRBD1. V lost 4 bases and J lost 2; bases outside the gene matches: 4. This CDR3 spans 14 amino acids. The germline V gene encodes CDR1 SGHAT and CDR2 FQNNGV. The CDR3 sequence is CASSWDSSNTEAFF. CDR3 DNA: TGTGCCAGCAGCTGGGACAGTAGTAACACTGAAGCTTTCTTT.